The 30 T cell receptor beta chains below were found in one sample sequenced in a study of blood T cell repertoires in COVID-19. Using immunoSEQ multiplex PCR, the repertoire was profiled, and TCRdb retains in-frame clones only, with some absent. The table lists about 410,000 clones, about nine tenths of them singletons. The sample consisted of peripheral blood. The receptors stem from a woman aged 40 to 49 with COVID-19, enrolled during active disease.

This clone was seen only once. The J gene is TRBJ2-1, the V gene TRBV27, with 14 bases that match TRBD2. Germline V CDR1 and CDR2: MNHEY, SMNVEV (reference sequence). The CDR3 extends over 17 amino acids. Unmatched junction bases numbered 9, after V lost 5 bases and J lost 6 bases. The CDR3 spells CASSQMEGLAGVNEQFF. The CDR3 region has the DNA TGTGCCAGCAGTCAGATGGAGGGACTAGCGGGAGTCAATGAGCAGTTCTTC.

The V call is TRBV7-2, the J call TRBJ2-7, with D tentatively TRBD2 (5 bases). The CDR3 covers 13 residues. V lost 3 bases and J lost 0, with 6 bases in between. Germline V gene lookup returns CDR1 SGHTA and CDR2 FQGNSA. For the CDR3, the DNA is TGTGCCAGCAGCTTTGGGAGCTCCTACGAGCAGTACTTC. The encoded protein is CASSFGSSYEQYF.

The chain has TRBV4-3 and TRBJ1-1; TRBD1 matches 7 bases. Trimming at V came to 0 bases and at J to 0 bases, leaving 1 base not matched to a gene. From germline, CDR1 is LGHNA and CDR2 YSLEER. This CDR3 comprises 15 residues. The DNA for the CDR3 is TGCGCCAGCAGCCAAGAGACAGGGCTGAACACTGAAGCTTTCTTT. This encodes CASSQETGLNTEAFF.

The chain carries TRBV7-9 and TRBJ2-3, with 9 positions matching TRBD1. Germline loops: CDR1 SEHNR, CDR2 FQNEAQ (reference sequence). The CDR3 runs 15 residues. Losses at the gene ends were 3 bases for V and 5 bases for J; bases not matched to a gene: 6. DNA of the CDR3: TGTGCCAGCAGCTTTAACAGGGGGCTTGAAGATACGCAGTATTTT. Its protein product is CASSFNRGLEDTQYF.

The chain joins TRBV30 to TRBJ1-2; 7 nucleotides line up with TRBD1. Germline V gene lookup returns CDR1 GTSNPN and CDR2 SVGIG (reference sequence). V shed 2 bases, J shed 4 bases, and the junction held 7 bases outside the gene matches. The length of the CDR3 is 14 residues. CDR3 region: CAWSRKGAGYGYTF. CDR3 in DNA: TGTGCCTGGAGTCGGAAGGGGGCAGGCTATGGCTACACCTTC.

A single count supports this clone. V usage is TRBV10-3 and J usage is TRBJ1-1; possible D gene TRBD1, 6 bases. The CDR3 has 14 amino acids. Looked up from germline, CDR1 is ENHRY and CDR2 is SYGVKD. V shed 6 bases and J shed 1 base, with 12 bases lying between them. DNA of the CDR3: TGTGCCATCAGCCAAGGACAGACGAACACTGAAGCTTTCTTT. This encodes CAISQGQTNTEAFF.

V and J are TRBV12-3 or TRBV12-4 and TRBJ1-2; D is unresolved. The CDR3 contains 13 residues. V dropped 2 bases and J dropped 8 bases, with 12 bases sitting between them. CDR3: CASSLMWLGGYTF. DNA for the CDR3: TGTGCCAGCAGTTTAATGTGGCTGGGCGGCTACACCTTC.

The chain couples TRBV7-8 to TRBJ2-1, with a tentative D call TRBD2 (6 bases). Germline CDR1 is SGHVS and CDR2 is FQNEAQ. Trimming took 2 bases from V and 6 from J, leaving 11 bases between them. CDR3 length: 14 amino acids. The CDR3: CASSLSLGGNEQFF. In DNA form, the CDR3 reads TGTGCCAGCAGCTTATCCCTGGGGGGCAATGAGCAGTTCTTC.

The rearrangement links TRBV28 to TRBJ1-1, with D unresolved. Germline V gene lookup returns CDR1 MDHEN and CDR2 SYDVKM. V was cut by 3 bases and J by 0 bases, with 14 bases left in between. The CDR3 consists of 16 residues. CDR3 sequence: CASSFPRPPLNTEAFF. For the CDR3, the DNA is TGTGCCAGCAGTTTTCCTAGACCACCTTTGAACACTGAAGCTTTCTTT.

This chain's CDR3 is CASRGTGNTEAFF. The CDR3 DNA is TGTGCCAGCAGGGGGACAGGGAACACTGAAGCTTTCTTT. The rearrangement uses TRBV28 and TRBJ1-1; 8 bases are a match to TRBD1. With 6 bases clipped from V and 1 base from J, the junction kept 1 base outside the gene matches. This CDR3 is built from 13 residues. CDR1 is MDHEN, CDR2 SYDVKM, per germline. The full variable domain, its missing parts supplied by reference TRBV28 and TRBJ1-1, is DVKVTQSSRYLVKRTGEKVFLECVQDMDHENMFWYRQDPGLGLRLIYFSYDVKMKEKGDIPEGYSVSREKKERFSLILESASTNQTSMYLCASRGTGNTEAFFGQGTRLTVV.

The chain joins TRBV6-1 to TRBJ2-5; perhaps TRBD2 as D (5 bases). The ends were cut back, 3 bases at V and 3 bases at J, with 20 bases in the middle. Germline V CDR1 and CDR2: MNHNS, SASEGT. This CDR3 contains 17 residues. CDR3 sequence reads: CASSDPSLGVSEETQYF. CDR3 bases: TGTGCCAGCAGTGACCCCTCGCTCGGGGTTAGTGAAGAGACCCAGTACTTC.

This clone was seen only once. The gene calls are TRBV6-5 and TRBJ1-1; D is ambiguous. Germline CDR1 and CDR2: MNHEY and SVGAGI. This CDR3 is 15 amino acids long. Between the trimmed V and J ends, which lost 2 bases and 3 bases, there was a span of 13 bases. The CDR3 here is CASSYAGLRDTEAFF. The DNA of the CDR3 is TGTGCCAGCAGTTACGCCGGACTTAGGGACACTGAAGCTTTCTTT.

The rearrangement joins TRBV7-9 to TRBJ2-5; weak D call: TRBD2 (7 bases). The CDR3 extends over 15 amino acids. Germline V lookup: CDR1 SEHNR, CDR2 FQNEAQ (reference sequence). V shed 3 bases and J shed 4 bases, with 15 bases lying between them. The CDR3 nucleotides read TGTGCCAGCAGCTTCGGGGGGCAGGGTGGAGAGACCCAGTACTTC. This codes for CASSFGGQGGETQYF.

For the CDR3, the DNA is TGTGCCAGCAGCTTAGTGAGGGGGTCCAACTACGAGCAGTACTTC. Translation: CASSLVRGSNYEQYF. The rearrangement links TRBV13 to TRBJ2-7; D perhaps matches TRBD1 (6 bases). Trimming left V 1 base short and J 3 bases short, with 13 bases between. Germline V gene sequence: CDR1 PRHDT, CDR2 FYEKMQ (reference sequence). The CDR3 runs 15 residues.

The rearrangement joins TRBV19 to TRBJ1-1; D is undetermined. The CDR3 has 13 residues. Germline CDR1 LNHDA, CDR2 SQIVND (reference sequence). V shed 5 bases and J shed 0 bases, with 7 bases lying between them. CDR3 sequence: CASSVTVNTEAFF. The CDR3 nucleotides read TGTGCCAGTAGTGTTACAGTGAACACTGAAGCTTTCTTT.

The genes are TRBV19 and TRBJ1-5; 8 nucleotides agree with TRBD1. The V gene's germline CDR1 is LNHDA and CDR2 SQIVND (reference sequence). V trimming: 6 bases; J trimming: 4 bases; junction bases outside the gene matches: 8. The CDR3 covers 15 residues. Written as DNA, the CDR3 is TGTGCCAGTAGGCCAGGGACAGGTCGGAATCAGCCCCAGCATTTT. It is translated as CASRPGTGRNQPQHF. The full variable domain, with the rest looked up from reference TRBV19 and TRBJ1-5, is DGGITQSPKYLFRKEGQNVTLSCEQNLNHDAMYWYRQDPGQGLRLIYYSQIVNDFQKGDIAEGYSVSREKKESFPLTVTSAQKNPTAFYLCASRPGTGRNQPQHFGDGTRLSIL.

The chain combines TRBV4-3 with TRBJ2-6, with D tentatively TRBD1 (6 bases). V gave up 0 bases and J gave up 0 bases, with 9 bases separating them. The length of the CDR3 is 17 residues. Germline V gene sequence: CDR1 LGHNA, CDR2 YSLEER. The CDR3 loop reads CASSQDWGLSGANVLTF. The CDR3 coding sequence is TGCGCCAGCAGCCAAGATTGGGGGCTCTCTGGGGCCAACGTCCTGACTTTC.

The chain employs TRBV4-3 and TRBJ2-7, with TRBD2 matching 15 bases. CDR3 length equals 16 residues. The germline V gene has CDR1 LGHNA and CDR2 YSLEER. Trimming at V came to 3 bases and at J to 7 bases, leaving 7 bases not matched to a gene. CDR3 region: CASSQDGLAGGREQYF. The CDR3 nucleotides read TGCGCCAGCAGCCAGGATGGACTAGCGGGAGGGCGTGAGCAGTACTTC.

This chain links TRBV11-2 with TRBJ2-7; D perhaps matches TRBD1 (6 bases). Germline V gene sequence: CDR1 SGHAT, CDR2 FQNNGV. V lost 4 bases and J 2 bases, leaving 18 bases between the germline ends. This CDR3 has 16 residues. Here the CDR3 reads CASSSPGVTQTYEQYF. The CDR3 DNA follows: TGTGCCAGCAGCTCCCCAGGGGTGACTCAAACCTACGAGCAGTACTTC.

V is TRBV28 and J is TRBJ2-2; D gene unclear. Trimming pared 7 bases from V and 4 bases from J, leaving 10 bases between. The CDR3 sequence is 13 residues long. CDR1 MDHEN and CDR2 SYDVKM come from the germline V gene. CDR3 in amino acids: CASNRGTTGELFF. In DNA form, the CDR3 reads TGTGCCAGCAATCGAGGAACCACCGGGGAGCTGTTTTTT.

The rearrangement uses TRBV28 and TRBJ1-5, with a possible D match to TRBD1 (5 bases). The CDR3 sequence is 15 residues long. The germline CDR1 and CDR2 sequences are MDHEN and SYDVKM. Trimming removed 2 bases at V and 3 bases at J, with 11 bases between. The CDR3 loop is CASSLTGILNQPQHF. The CDR3 bases are TGTGCCAGCAGTTTAACAGGAATACTCAATCAGCCCCAGCATTTT.

The rearrangement uses TRBV28 and TRBJ1-4; 7 bases are a match to TRBD1. This CDR3 has 13 amino acids. After removal of 6 bases from V and 6 bases from J, the junction contained 4 bases not matched to a gene. CDR1 is MDHEN, CDR2 SYDVKM, per germline. As DNA, the CDR3 is TGTGCCAGCAGAGGGCAGGGGGATGAAAAACTGTTTTTT. It encodes CASRGQGDEKLFF.

This chain links TRBV28 with TRBJ2-7; 12 bases fit TRBD2. The CDR3 spans 15 residues. The V gene end was trimmed by 6 bases and the J gene end by 5 bases; junction bases not matched to a gene: 8. Looked up from germline, CDR1 is MDHEN and CDR2 is SYDVKM. CDR3 loop: CASSPLTSGSHEQYF. CDR3 bases: TGTGCCAGCAGCCCTCTGACTAGCGGGAGCCACGAGCAGTACTTC. Full variable domain (missing parts from reference TRBV28 and TRBJ2-7): DVKVTQSSRYLVKRTGEKVFLECVQDMDHENMFWYRQDPGLGLRLIYFSYDVKMKEKGDIPEGYSVSREKKERFSLILESASTNQTSMYLCASSPLTSGSHEQYFGPGTRLTVT.

V is TRBV3-1 (or the pseudogene TRBV3-2) and J is TRBJ2-7; 8 nucleotides align to TRBD2. Looked up from germline, CDR1 is LGHDT and CDR2 is YNNKEL (reference sequence). The CDR3 totals 16 residues. V gave up 2 bases and J gave up 6 bases; unmatched junction bases: 12. Here the CDR3 reads CASSQWGSGKTSEQYF. The CDR3 DNA is TGTGCCAGCAGCCAATGGGGTAGCGGGAAAACTAGCGAGCAGTACTTC.

In this sample, this clone turned up once. V is TRBV6-2 or TRBV6-3 and J is TRBJ1-5, with 10 bases fitting TRBD1. This CDR3 comprises 16 residues. J lost 5 bases, V lost 6 bases, and 10 bases had no gene match. Germline CDR1 and CDR2: MNHEY and SVGEGT. CDR3 sequence: CASSEPRQGAYQPQHF. As DNA, the CDR3 is TGTGCCAGCAGCGAACCGAGACAGGGGGCATATCAGCCCCAGCATTTT.

The gene calls are TRBV28 and TRBJ1-5; D is possibly TRBD1 (6 bases). CDR1 MDHEN and CDR2 SYDVKM come from the germline V gene. V lost 7 bases and J 7 bases, leaving 23 bases between the germline ends. The CDR3 runs 16 residues. The CDR3 DNA sequence: TGTGCCAGCAACCCTACTCGAGGGGGTGCGCGGCAGCCCCAGCATTTT. It specifies CASNPTRGGARQPQHF. The entire variable domain, with the rest obtained from reference TRBV28 and TRBJ1-5, is as follows: DVKVTQSSRYLVKRTGEKVFLECVQDMDHENMFWYRQDPGLGLRLIYFSYDVKMKEKGDIPEGYSVSREKKERFSLILESASTNQTSMYLCASNPTRGGARQPQHFGDGTRLSIL.

This rearrangement joins TRBV5-1 to TRBJ2-2; D not certain. V was trimmed by 4 bases and J by 6 bases, leaving 10 bases between them. The CDR3 consists of 13 residues. Germline V gene data show CDR1 as SGHRS and CDR2 as YFSETQ. CDR3 amino acids: CASSPPIPGELFF. In DNA form, the CDR3 reads TGCGCCAGCAGCCCCCCTATCCCCGGGGAGCTGTTTTTT.

The chain joins TRBV19 to TRBJ2-6; 7 nucleotides align to TRBD2. V gave up 6 bases and J gave up 1 base; unmatched junction bases: 18. This CDR3 comprises 20 residues. Germline loops: CDR1 LNHDA, CDR2 SQIVND (reference sequence). CDR3 DNA: TGTGCCAGTAGGCCCGGTCGGATCCGGGAGGCCAGATCTGGGGCCAACGTCCTGACTTTC. It codes for CASRPGRIREARSGANVLTF.

This chain joins TRBV19 and TRBJ1-1; maybe TRBD1 (5 bases). The V end lost 7 bases, the J end lost 7 bases, and 13 bases lay between the germline ends. Germline assignment: CDR1 LNHDA and CDR2 SQIVND (reference sequence). This CDR3 has 12 residues. The DNA of the CDR3 is TGTGCCAGTAACGACAGCAAAGATGAAGCTTTCTTT. This gives the protein CASNDSKDEAFF.

The chain has TRBV9 and TRBJ2-3; possible D gene TRBD2, 6 bases. Trimming removed 5 bases at V and 4 bases at J, with 14 bases between. The CDR3 is 14 amino acids. In germline, CDR1 is SGDLS, CDR2 YYNGEE. The CDR3 protein is CASRARREADTQYF. The CDR3 coding sequence is TGTGCCAGCAGAGCTAGAAGGGAGGCAGATACGCAGTATTTT.